These 3 T cell receptor beta chains share one sample of origin, sequenced in a study of T-cell reconstitution after alpha-beta-depleted transplantation in children (dated by TCRdb to about 2016). Receptors were amplified or captured by PCR. TCRdb lists the instrument as Illumina HiSeq 2500. TCR libraries were prepared with molecular barcoding, using unique molecular identifiers to normalize TCRbeta repertoire quantification. Using fastp trimming at Q25 and MiXCR clonotype assembly, TCRdb reanalyzed the public sequencing data and kept in-frame beta chains. Each entry merges the rows of one CDR3 protein and shows their most common DNA and genes. Present in this sample are about 590,000 distinct CDR3 sequences, approximately 12% of which were seen just once. The ten largest make up about 2.2% of the sample. Reading the label with the study, this specimen's treatment or condition is: allogeneic hematopoietic cell transplantation with graft depleted of TCRalphabeta T cells and CD19 B cells.

The sample consisted of PBMCs, mostly from graft donor cells, taken 360 days after TCRalphabeta/CD19-depleted stem cell transplant. These receptors all come from a male patient between 5 and 17 years old who had a stem cell transplant for acute myeloid leukemia, so the T cells may come from the graft donor.

This clonotype has a count of ten or more. This chain joins TRBV3-1 and TRBJ2-7; 7 bases are a match to TRBD1. Per germline, CDR1 LGHDT and CDR2 YNNKEL (reference sequence). Trimming at V came to 3 bases and at J to 3 bases, leaving 8 bases not matched to a gene. This CDR3 contains 15 residues. Written as DNA, the CDR3 is TGTGCCAGCAGCCAGGTTTACAGGGGAGACTACGAGCAGTACTTC. Residues: CASSQVYRGDYEQYF.

The chain carries TRBV7-2 and TRBJ2-7; D is unresolved. The V end was cut by 2 bases, the J end by 7 bases, with 9 bases between. The CDR3 is 12 amino acids. CDR1 is SGHTA, CDR2 FQGNSA, per germline. The CDR3 coding sequence is TGTGCCAGCAGCTTATTCTCCGGAGAGCAGTACTTC. This codes for CASSLFSGEQYF.

The V gene is TRBV12-3 or TRBV12-4, the J gene TRBJ2-7, with TRBD1 matching 9 bases. V was clipped by 2 bases and J by 2 bases; unmatched bases: 10. The CDR3 extends over 17 amino acids. Here the CDR3 reads CASSLRAGTGLTYEQYF. The CDR3 DNA reads TGTGCCAGCAGTTTAAGGGCGGGGACAGGGTTAACCTACGAGCAGTACTTC.